This TCR beta chain stems from a study of T cells expressing NK-cell markers. The CDR3 runs to 16 residues. Germline assignment: CDR1 SNHLY and CDR2 FYNNEI. TCRdb reprocessed the 5' RACE reads, keeping one entry per CDR3 protein, no DNA. Seen in this sample are approximately 550,000 distinct CDR3 sequences; the ten most common clones hold 3% to 4.5%. Notes on the study in general: These same clonotypes (in several donors) also led the CD3+CD56-NKG2C+ fraction.

Points on this clonotype: Its antigen is still unknown.

This sequence originates from a man in his late teens or twenties in good health. J is TRBJ1-1 and V is TRBV2. The sequencing sample was made of blood T cells: a sorted CD56 or NKG2C T cell subset, CD4+ or CD8+ T cells, or bulk PBMC T cells (not recorded which). CDR3 region: CASREGAGTLNTEAFF.